A selection of T cell receptor beta chains follows, all from one sample in a study of T-cell reconstitution after alpha-beta-depleted transplantation in children. Via MiXCR, TCRdb re-called the PCR reads, giving one row per CDR3 protein. Altogether more than 450,000 distinct CDR3 sequences are present, around 16% being singletons, with the ten largest covering 2.5% to 4%. Sequences were derived from PBMCs from the stem cell graft donor, sampled from the stem cell graft. These receptor sequences come from a human donor who donated a stem cell graft to a child with acute lymphoblastic leukemia. Both conserved end residues are part of each CDR3. The order of the fields is D gene, J gene, V gene, clone size, CDR3 protein, CDR3 DNA. A D gene is named only where the DNA matches it firmly. A clone size is listed for some rows: how often the clone was seen (once, few, many), or a class if it is expanded.

D: NA; J: TRBJ1-6; V: TRBV9; size: NA; CDR3: CASSQRGSDGSPLHF; DNA: TGTGCCAGCAGTCAACGGGGCTCGGACGGTTCACCCCTCCACTTT
D: TRBD1; J: TRBJ2-7; V: TRBV20-1; size: few; CDR3: CSARDLDYRQGDEQYF; DNA: TGCAGTGCTAGAGATCTAGACTACCGCCAGGGGGACGAGCAGTACTTC
D: TRBD1; J: TRBJ1-3; V: TRBV5-1; size: NA; CDR3: CASSFRTGRNTIYF; DNA: TGCGCCAGCAGCTTCCGGACAGGGAGAAACACCATATATTTT
D: NA; J: TRBJ2-7; V: TRBV20-1; size: once; CDR3: CSARIFRANPYEQYF; DNA: TGCAGTGCTAGAATCTTCAGGGCCAACCCCTACGAGCAGTACTTC
D: NA; J: TRBJ2-7; V: TRBV5-1; size: NA; CDR3: CASKFSPGPYEQYF; DNA: TGCGCCAGCAAGTTCTCCCCGGGGCCCTACGAGCAGTACTTC
D: NA; J: TRBJ2-7; V: TRBV9; size: few; CDR3: CASSVQRAAVTYEQYF; DNA: TGTGCCAGCAGCGTTCAAAGGGCGGCAGTAACCTACGAGCAGTACTTC
D: NA; J: TRBJ2-1; V: TRBV15; size: many; CDR3: CATSRAAAYNEQFF; DNA: TGTGCCACCAGCAGAGCGGCGGCTTACAATGAGCAGTTCTTC
D: TRBD2; J: TRBJ2-3; V: TRBV2; size: few; CDR3: CATGTSGITDTQYF; DNA: TGTGCCACCGGGACTAGCGGGATTACAGATACGCAGTATTTT
D: NA; J: TRBJ2-1; V: TRBV20-1; size: NA; CDR3: CSARQHAGPSYNEQFF; DNA: TGCAGTGCTAGACAACACGCGGGGCCCTCCTACAATGAGCAGTTCTTC
D: NA; J: TRBJ2-3; V: TRBV10-2; size: NA; CDR3: CASSESRTLRQYF; DNA: TGCGCCAGCAGTGAGTCGCGGACATTAAGGCAGTATTTT
D: NA; J: TRBJ1-1; V: TRBV12-3/TRBV12-4; size: NA; CDR3: CASGAPGDPFPEAFF; DNA: TGTGCCAGCGGCGCTCCGGGGGACCCCTTTCCTGAAGCTTTCTTT
D: NA; J: TRBJ1-5; V: TRBV24-1; size: few; CDR3: CATSATSNQPQHF; DNA: TGTGCCACCAGTGCGACAAGCAATCAGCCCCAGCATTTT
D: TRBD2; J: TRBJ2-1; V: TRBV18; size: few; CDR3: CASSSKGLATYNEQFF; DNA: TGTGCCAGCTCATCTAAGGGACTAGCGACATACAATGAGCAGTTCTTC
D: TRBD2; J: TRBJ2-1; V: TRBV7-9; size: few; CDR3: CASSLGGTSGRYNEQFF; DNA: TGTGCCAGCAGCTTAGGGGGGACTAGCGGGAGATACAATGAGCAGTTCTTC
D: NA; J: TRBJ1-5; V: TRBV11-2; size: NA; CDR3: CASSPDWGRNQPQHF; DNA: TGTGCCAGCAGCCCAGACTGGGGACGCAATCAGCCCCAGCATTTT
D: NA; J: TRBJ1-1; V: TRBV5-4; size: NA; CDR3: CASHRWNTEAFF; DNA: TGTGCCAGCCACCGGTGGAACACTGAAGCTTTCTTT
D: NA; J: TRBJ2-1; V: TRBV12-3/TRBV12-4; size: few; CDR3: CASSLGPLAYNEQFF; DNA: TGTGCCAGCAGTTTGGGTCCGTTGGCATACAATGAGCAGTTCTTC
D: NA; J: TRBJ2-7; V: TRBV13; size: few; CDR3: CASSLEAGTYEQYF; DNA: TGTGCCAGCAGCTTAGAGGCGGGTACCTACGAGCAGTACTTC
D: TRBD2; J: TRBJ2-1; V: TRBV27; size: NA; CDR3: CASNPLAEKVNEQFF; DNA: TGTGCCAGCAACCCACTAGCGGAGAAGGTTAATGAGCAGTTCTTC
D: TRBD2; J: TRBJ2-3; V: TRBV5-1; size: NA; CDR3: CASSLVASGRGGDTQYF; DNA: TGCGCCAGCAGCTTGGTAGCTAGCGGGAGAGGTGGAGATACGCAGTATTTT
D: TRBD1; J: TRBJ2-1; V: TRBV25-1; size: few; CDR3: CASSELTGGRDEQFF; DNA: TGTGCCAGCAGTGAATTGACAGGGGGTCGAGATGAGCAGTTCTTC
D: NA; J: TRBJ2-2; V: TRBV5-1; size: few; CDR3: CVSRPPHTGELFF; DNA: TGCGTTTCTCGTCCTCCTCACACCGGGGAGCTGTTTTTT
D: NA; J: TRBJ2-7; V: TRBV12-3/TRBV12-4; size: NA; CDR3: CASSGDGGGYEQYF; DNA: TGTGCCAGCAGTGGGGACGGAGGCGGCTACGAGCAGTACTTC
D: TRBD1; J: TRBJ2-2; V: TRBV5-6; size: NA; CDR3: CASISGTGNTGELFF; DNA: TGTGCCAGCATCTCCGGGACAGGGAACACCGGGGAGCTGTTTTTT
D: NA; J: TRBJ2-7; V: TRBV5-1; size: NA; CDR3: CASSSDTGFGYEQYF; DNA: TGCGCCAGCAGCTCCGACACAGGGTTCGGCTACGAGCAGTACTTC
D: TRBD1; J: TRBJ2-3; V: TRBV25-1; size: NA; CDR3: CASSEGQGEDTQYF; DNA: TGTGCCAGCAGTGAGGGACAGGGAGAAGATACGCAGTATTTT
D: TRBD1; J: TRBJ2-4; V: TRBV5-6; size: NA; CDR3: CASSYRGQTDIQYF; DNA: TGTGCCAGCAGCTATCGGGGACAGACGGACATTCAGTACTTC
D: NA; J: TRBJ1-4; V: TRBV7-9; size: NA; CDR3: CASSDRTATNEKLFF; DNA: TGTGCCAGCAGCGATCGCACCGCAACTAATGAAAAACTGTTTTTT
D: TRBD1; J: TRBJ2-7; V: TRBV6-1; size: few; CDR3: CASSDPGTGSYEQYF; DNA: TGTGCCAGCAGTGACCCCGGGACAGGCTCCTACGAGCAGTACTTC
D: NA; J: TRBJ2-1; V: TRBV5-5; size: few; CDR3: CASSPGTWWSNEQFF; DNA: TGTGCCAGCAGCCCCGGTACCTGGTGGAGCAATGAGCAGTTCTTC
D: TRBD2; J: TRBJ2-2; V: TRBV4-1; size: few; CDR3: CASSQESAGGPWTGELFF; DNA: TGCGCCAGCAGCCAAGAGTCGGCGGGAGGCCCTTGGACCGGGGAGCTGTTTTTT
D: TRBD2; J: TRBJ2-1; V: TRBV29-1; size: few; CDR3: CSALGLAGNDEQFF; DNA: TGCAGCGCCCTAGGACTAGCGGGAAACGATGAGCAGTTCTTC
D: NA; J: TRBJ2-1; V: TRBV4-2; size: NA; CDR3: CASSQEGGPGGSFYNEQFF; DNA: TGTGCCAGCAGCCAAGAAGGGGGACCCGGCGGGAGCTTCTACAATGAGCAGTTCTTC
D: TRBD2; J: TRBJ2-1; V: TRBV7-9; size: NA; CDR3: CASSLATAGGDNEQFF; DNA: TGTGCCAGCAGCTTAGCGACAGCGGGAGGGGACAATGAGCAGTTCTTC
D: NA; J: TRBJ1-3; V: TRBV7-9; size: few; CDR3: CASSLEFVSGNTIYF; DNA: TGTGCCAGCAGCTTAGAGTTTGTCTCTGGAAACACCATATATTTT
D: NA; J: TRBJ1-1; V: TRBV5-1; size: few; CDR3: CASSNRDTQRAEAFF; DNA: TGCGCCAGCAGCAACCGGGATACCCAGCGGGCTGAAGCTTTCTTT
D: TRBD2; J: TRBJ2-7; V: TRBV5-1; size: NA; CDR3: CASSRGSGRINEQYF; DNA: TGCGCCAGCAGCCGCGGGAGCGGGAGGATCAACGAGCAGTACTTC
D: TRBD1; J: TRBJ1-6; V: TRBV2; size: NA; CDR3: CASSDPTGGNSPLHF; DNA: TGTGCCAGCAGTGATCCGACAGGGGGCAATTCACCCCTCCACTTT
D: NA; J: TRBJ2-5; V: TRBV4-1; size: few; CDR3: CASSAGGGRETQYF; DNA: TGCGCCAGCAGCGCCGGGGGAGGAAGAGAGACCCAGTACTTC
D: NA; J: TRBJ2-5; V: TRBV27; size: few; CDR3: CASSLKSGGRETQYF; DNA: TGTGCCAGCAGTTTAAAATCGGGGGGCCGGGAGACCCAGTACTTC
D: NA; J: TRBJ2-3; V: TRBV12-3/TRBV12-4; size: NA; CDR3: CASSSPLRGGTDTQYF; DNA: TGTGCCAGCAGCTCCCCGTTGCGCGGGGGCACAGATACGCAGTATTTT
D: TRBD1; J: TRBJ2-5; V: TRBV18; size: NA; CDR3: CASSFGQVPETQYF; DNA: TGTGCCAGCTCATTCGGACAGGTCCCAGAGACCCAGTACTTC
D: NA; J: TRBJ1-5; V: TRBV11-2; size: NA; CDR3: CASLQDNQPQHF; DNA: TGTGCCAGCCTACAGGACAATCAGCCCCAGCATTTT
D: NA; J: TRBJ1-6; V: TRBV12-3/TRBV12-4; size: once; CDR3: CASSLVTGTNSPLHF; DNA: TGTGCCAGCAGTTTAGTCACAGGGACGAATTCACCCCTCCACTTT
D: TRBD2; J: TRBJ2-5; V: TRBV10-1; size: once; CDR3: CASSETSGGLETQYF; DNA: TGCGCCAGCAGTGAGACTAGCGGGGGTCTGGAGACCCAGTACTTC
D: TRBD2; J: TRBJ2-1; V: TRBV29-1; size: few; CDR3: CSVTGTSPSGEQFF; DNA: TGCAGCGTGACCGGGACTAGCCCCTCTGGAGAGCAGTTCTTC
D: NA; J: TRBJ1-2; V: TRBV7-9; size: NA; CDR3: CASSSSTQGYTF; DNA: TGTGCCAGCAGTTCATCGACCCAGGGCTACACCTTC
D: TRBD2; J: TRBJ2-1; V: TRBV20-1; size: NA; CDR3: CSATLAGTSYNEQFF; DNA: TGCAGTGCTACCCTAGCGGGAACGTCCTACAATGAGCAGTTCTTC
D: TRBD1; J: TRBJ1-2; V: TRBV20-1; size: few; CDR3: CSAGSGTGSYGYTF; DNA: TGCAGTGCTGGCTCCGGGACAGGGTCCTATGGCTACACCTTC
D: NA; J: TRBJ1-5; V: TRBV29-1; size: few; CDR3: CSVNLGGLTQHF; DNA: TGCAGCGTCAACCTGGGGGGACTGACCCAGCATTTT
D: TRBD1; J: TRBJ1-2; V: TRBV20-1; size: few; CDR3: CSATGTGDVYGYTF; DNA: TGCAGTGCTACCGGGACAGGGGATGTCTATGGCTACACCTTC
D: NA; J: TRBJ2-7; V: TRBV18; size: many; CDR3: CASSERDSSYEQYF; DNA: TGTGCCAGCTCAGAGCGGGACAGTTCCTACGAGCAGTACTTC
D: TRBD2; J: TRBJ2-7; V: TRBV11-2; size: few; CDR3: CASSLSGYIAGEQYF; DNA: TGTGCCAGCAGCCTTAGCGGGTATATCGCTGGCGAGCAGTACTTC
D: TRBD2; J: TRBJ2-7; V: TRBV11-2; size: NA; CDR3: CASSLFGGELAGGPGTYEQYF; DNA: TGTGCCAGCAGCTTATTTGGGGGGGAACTAGCGGGAGGGCCTGGGACCTACGAGCAGTACTTC
D: NA; J: TRBJ2-1; V: TRBV20-1; size: NA; CDR3: CSARPPGAVGEFF; DNA: TGCAGTGCTAGACCCCCAGGGGCAGTGGGCGAGTTCTTC
D: NA; J: TRBJ1-4; V: TRBV5-1; size: NA; CDR3: CASSLADGYLSTNEKLFF; DNA: TGCGCCAGCAGCTTGGCCGACGGATACCTTTCAACTAATGAAAAACTGTTTTTT
D: NA; J: TRBJ2-5; V: TRBV6-6; size: NA; CDR3: CASSYEVQETQYF; DNA: TGTGCCAGCAGTTATGAGGTGCAAGAGACCCAGTACTTC
D: TRBD1; J: TRBJ2-2; V: TRBV4-2; size: few; CDR3: CASSQAGQGNTGELFF; DNA: TGTGCCAGCAGCCAGGCGGGACAGGGAAACACCGGGGAGCTGTTTTTT
D: TRBD1; J: TRBJ1-1; V: TRBV20-1; size: few; CDR3: CSAPPGTEVTEAFF; DNA: TGCAGTGCACCACCCGGGACAGAGGTGACTGAAGCTTTCTTT